This is a list of T cell receptor beta chains from one sample in a study of cytomegalovirus exposure and HLA in healthy donors. The protocol was immunoSEQ multiplex PCR, while the TCRdb copy is restricted to in-frame clones and leaves out a portion. The profile shows about 140,000 clones, more than 70% of them singletons. Sequences were obtained from PBMCs. The receptors stem from a male donor in good health and CMV-seronegative. Each CDR3 is given with its conserved first and last residue. A D gene is named only where the DNA matches it firmly. A clone size is listed for some rows: how often the clone was seen (once, few, many), or a class if it is expanded.

V gene: TRBV27
J gene: TRBJ1-4
D gene: TRBD1
clone size: -
CDR3 protein: CASKGGLNEKLFF
CDR3 DNA: TGTGCCAGTAAAGGGGGCCTCAATGAAAAACTGTTTTTT

V gene: TRBV28
J gene: TRBJ2-3
D gene: TRBD2
clone size: few
CDR3 protein: CASMRLAGGSDTQYF
CDR3 DNA: TGTGCCAGCATGAGGTTAGCGGGAGGGTCAGATACGCAGTATTTT

V gene: TRBV5-1
J gene: TRBJ1-6
D gene: -
clone size: -
CDR3 protein: CASSFRNSPLHF
CDR3 DNA: TGCGCCAGCAGCTTCAGAAATTCACCCCTCCACTTT

V gene: TRBV7-9
J gene: TRBJ2-2
D gene: -
clone size: few
CDR3 protein: CAKDFDPTGELFF
CDR3 DNA: TGTGCCAAAGACTTCGACCCCACCGGGGAGCTGTTTTTT

V gene: TRBV29-1
J gene: TRBJ1-3
D gene: -
clone size: few
CDR3 protein: CSVEDSSGNTIYF
CDR3 DNA: TGCAGCGTTGAAGACAGCTCTGGAAACACCATATATTTT

V gene: TRBV6-6
J gene: TRBJ2-7
D gene: TRBD1
clone size: -
CDR3 protein: CASSSGQGYEQYF
CDR3 DNA: TGTGCCAGCAGTTCAGGACAGGGCTACGAGCAGTACTTC

V gene: TRBV29-1
J gene: TRBJ2-7
D gene: TRBD1
clone size: -
CDR3 protein: CSAWDREDEQYF
CDR3 DNA: TGCAGCGCCTGGGACAGGGAGGACGAGCAGTACTTC

V gene: TRBV27
J gene: TRBJ2-7
D gene: -
clone size: -
CDR3 protein: CASSPGEAHEQYF
CDR3 DNA: TGTGCCAGCAGTCCAGGGGAAGCCCACGAGCAGTACTTC

V gene: TRBV11-1
J gene: TRBJ1-2
D gene: TRBD1
clone size: few
CDR3 protein: CASSTDRGGYGYTF
CDR3 DNA: TGTGCCAGCAGCACCGACAGGGGTGGCTATGGCTACACCTTC

V gene: TRBV28
J gene: TRBJ1-2
D gene: -
clone size: few
CDR3 protein: CASSIRQVYGYTF
CDR3 DNA: TGTGCCAGCAGCATTCGACAGGTATATGGCTACACCTTC

V gene: TRBV7-9
J gene: TRBJ2-7
D gene: TRBD1
clone size: -
CDR3 protein: CASSIQRDRGEYEQYF
CDR3 DNA: TGTGCCAGCAGCATACAAAGGGACAGGGGAGAATACGAGCAGTACTTC

V gene: TRBV18
J gene: TRBJ2-5
D gene: -
clone size: -
CDR3 protein: CASSPLDRQETQYF
CDR3 DNA: TGTGCCAGCTCACCCCTGGACAGACAAGAGACCCAGTACTTC

V gene: TRBV28
J gene: TRBJ2-5
D gene: TRBD2
clone size: -
CDR3 protein: CASSSLLAGSQETQYF
CDR3 DNA: TGTGCCAGCAGTTCTCTCCTAGCGGGCTCCCAAGAGACCCAGTACTTC

V gene: TRBV6-1
J gene: TRBJ2-1
D gene: -
clone size: -
CDR3 protein: CASSVGQGVQFF
CDR3 DNA: TGTGCCAGCAGTGTAGGACAAGGGGTACAATTCTTC

V gene: TRBV28
J gene: TRBJ1-5
D gene: TRBD1
clone size: -
CDR3 protein: CASRIRGQGGQPQHF
CDR3 DNA: TGTGCCAGCAGAATACGGGGACAGGGTGGTCAGCCCCAGCATTTT

V gene: TRBV9
J gene: TRBJ1-1
D gene: TRBD1
clone size: few
CDR3 protein: CASSSRDRMNTEAFF
CDR3 DNA: TGTGCCAGCAGCTCCAGGGACAGGATGAACACTGAAGCTTTCTTT

V gene: TRBV4-3
J gene: TRBJ1-5
D gene: -
clone size: -
CDR3 protein: CASSQGGRISNQPQHF
CDR3 DNA: TGCGCCAGCAGCCAAGGGGGGCGGATAAGCAATCAGCCCCAGCATTTT

V gene: TRBV7-2
J gene: TRBJ2-7
D gene: TRBD2
clone size: -
CDR3 protein: CASSRTSGRGSSYEQYF
CDR3 DNA: TGTGCCAGCAGCCGGACTAGCGGGAGAGGGAGCTCCTACGAGCAGTACTTC

V gene: TRBV7-6
J gene: TRBJ2-3
D gene: TRBD2
clone size: -
CDR3 protein: CASSSRETEDTQYF
CDR3 DNA: TGTGCCAGCAGCTCGCGGGAGACCGAGGATACGCAGTATTTT

V gene: TRBV10-3
J gene: TRBJ2-6
D gene: TRBD2
clone size: -
CDR3 protein: CAIGPGGSGANVLTF
CDR3 DNA: TGTGCCATCGGACCGGGGGGCTCTGGGGCCAACGTCCTGACTTTC

V gene: TRBV5-3
J gene: TRBJ2-7
D gene: -
clone size: -
CDR3 protein: CARSSAQGPAYEQYF
CDR3 DNA: TGTGCCAGAAGTTCAGCCCAGGGTCCAGCCTACGAGCAGTACTTC

V gene: TRBV18
J gene: TRBJ2-4
D gene: TRBD2
clone size: few
CDR3 protein: CASSPREGNIQYF
CDR3 DNA: TGTGCCAGCTCACCACGGGAGGGGAACATTCAGTACTTC

V gene: TRBV6-6
J gene: TRBJ2-2
D gene: -
clone size: few
CDR3 protein: CASSTGLDTGELFF
CDR3 DNA: TGTGCCAGCAGTACGGGACTGGACACCGGGGAGCTGTTTTTT

V gene: TRBV2
J gene: TRBJ1-2
D gene: -
clone size: -
CDR3 protein: CASLSGTWAYGYTF
CDR3 DNA: TGTGCCAGCTTGTCTGGCACCTGGGCCTATGGCTACACCTTC

V gene: TRBV19
J gene: TRBJ2-7
D gene: TRBD1
clone size: -
CDR3 protein: CASSIRDRDTEQYF
CDR3 DNA: TGTGCCAGTAGTATCCGGGACAGGGATACCGAGCAGTACTTC

V gene: TRBV18
J gene: TRBJ1-4
D gene: -
clone size: once
CDR3 protein: CASSPPDRTNEKLFF
CDR3 DNA: TGTGCCAGCTCACCACCAGACAGAACTAATGAAAAATTGTTTTTT

V gene: TRBV4-1
J gene: TRBJ1-1
D gene: -
clone size: -
CDR3 protein: CASSYPLQGANTEAFF
CDR3 DNA: TGCGCCAGCAGCTACCCCTTACAGGGTGCGAACACTGAAGCTTTCTTT

V gene: TRBV6-1
J gene: TRBJ2-3
D gene: TRBD2
clone size: -
CDR3 protein: CASTGTSGGADTQYF
CDR3 DNA: TGTGCCAGCACGGGGACTAGCGGGGGCGCAGATACGCAGTATTTT

V gene: TRBV4-1
J gene: TRBJ1-2
D gene: TRBD1
clone size: few
CDR3 protein: CASSQGRDRGSGYTF
CDR3 DNA: TGCGCCAGCAGCCAAGGGAGGGACAGGGGAAGTGGCTACACCTTC

V gene: TRBV4-1
J gene: TRBJ1-5
D gene: -
clone size: -
CDR3 protein: CASSQDGYQPQHF
CDR3 DNA: TGCGCCAGCAGCCAAGACGGTTATCAGCCCCAGCATTTT

V gene: TRBV18
J gene: TRBJ1-1
D gene: -
clone size: few
CDR3 protein: CATLRGWNTEAFF
CDR3 DNA: TGTGCCACCCTAAGGGGGTGGAACACTGAAGCTTTCTTT

V gene: TRBV7-9
J gene: TRBJ2-2
D gene: -
clone size: -
CDR3 protein: CASSLGWTAGDTGELFF
CDR3 DNA: TGTGCCAGCAGCTTGGGCTGGACAGCAGGGGACACCGGGGAGCTGTTTTTT

V gene: TRBV5-1
J gene: TRBJ1-1
D gene: -
clone size: -
CDR3 protein: CASSPTPANTEAFF
CDR3 DNA: TGCGCCAGCAGCCCGACTCCCGCGAACACTGAAGCTTTCTTT

V gene: TRBV4-3
J gene: TRBJ2-2
D gene: -
clone size: -
CDR3 protein: CASSHERSTGELFF
CDR3 DNA: TGCGCCAGCAGCCATGAGAGGAGTACCGGGGAGCTGTTTTTT

V gene: TRBV2
J gene: TRBJ1-2
D gene: -
clone size: -
CDR3 protein: CASSPTKGYTF
CDR3 DNA: TGTGCCAGCAGCCCGACAAAAGGCTACACCTTC

V gene: TRBV28
J gene: TRBJ2-7
D gene: TRBD2
clone size: -
CDR3 protein: CASSVIGAGVNLAGARSEQYF
CDR3 DNA: TGTGCCAGCAGTGTCATAGGGGCGGGGGTGAATCTAGCGGGAGCTAGAAGCGAGCAGTACTTC

V gene: TRBV5-5
J gene: TRBJ2-1
D gene: TRBD1
clone size: -
CDR3 protein: CASRTAGTGGFDEQFF
CDR3 DNA: TGTGCCAGCAGAACAGCCGGGACAGGTGGGTTCGATGAGCAGTTCTTC

V gene: TRBV27
J gene: TRBJ2-7
D gene: TRBD1
clone size: -
CDR3 protein: CASSFRKRTGDVYEQYF
CDR3 DNA: TGTGCCAGCAGTTTCCGCAAACGGACAGGGGACGTCTACGAGCAGTACTTC

V gene: TRBV2
J gene: TRBJ1-6
D gene: -
clone size: -
CDR3 protein: CASSGTAGSYNSPLHF
CDR3 DNA: TGTGCCAGCAGTGGGACAGCAGGCTCCTATAATTCACCCCTCCACTTT

V gene: TRBV19
J gene: TRBJ1-5
D gene: TRBD1
clone size: -
CDR3 protein: CASSDRVNQPQHF
CDR3 DNA: TGTGCCAGTAGTGACAGGGTAAATCAGCCCCAGCATTTT

V gene: TRBV2
J gene: TRBJ2-4
D gene: -
clone size: -
CDR3 protein: CASSDGGVNIQYF
CDR3 DNA: TGTGCCAGCAGTGACGGCGGGGTAAACATTCAGTACTTC

V gene: TRBV2
J gene: TRBJ1-1
D gene: -
clone size: -
CDR3 protein: CASTTEGNTEAFF
CDR3 DNA: TGTGCCAGTACGACGGAGGGGAACACTGAAGCTTTCTTT

V gene: TRBV18
J gene: TRBJ2-7
D gene: TRBD1
clone size: -
CDR3 protein: CASSKDRGPTYEQYF
CDR3 DNA: TGTGCCAGCTCAAAGGACAGGGGGCCTACCTACGAGCAGTACTTC

V gene: TRBV5-6
J gene: TRBJ2-7
D gene: TRBD2
clone size: -
CDR3 protein: CASSYGLVQREQYF
CDR3 DNA: TGTGCCAGCAGCTACGGACTAGTACAGCGCGAGCAGTACTTC

V gene: TRBV10-2
J gene: TRBJ1-1
D gene: -
clone size: -
CDR3 protein: CASSISGEGTEAFF
CDR3 DNA: TGCGCCAGCAGTATTAGCGGGGAGGGCACTGAAGCTTTCTTT

V gene: TRBV6-6
J gene: TRBJ1-5
D gene: -
clone size: -
CDR3 protein: CASRTNSGASQPQHF
CDR3 DNA: TGTGCCAGCAGGACGAATTCAGGCGCAAGTCAGCCCCAGCATTTT

V gene: TRBV27
J gene: TRBJ2-2
D gene: -
clone size: once
CDR3 protein: CASSLWGDNTGELFF
CDR3 DNA: TGTGCCAGCAGTTTGTGGGGGGATAACACCGGGGAGCTGTTTTTT

V gene: TRBV7-9
J gene: TRBJ2-1
D gene: TRBD2
clone size: -
CDR3 protein: CASSPTSSGSYNEQFF
CDR3 DNA: TGTGCCAGCAGCCCTACCTCTAGCGGGAGTTACAATGAGCAGTTCTTC

V gene: TRBV2
J gene: TRBJ1-1
D gene: TRBD1
clone size: -
CDR3 protein: CASNKDRGETEAFF
CDR3 DNA: TGTGCCAGCAACAAGGACAGGGGTGAAACTGAAGCTTTCTTT

V gene: TRBV4-2
J gene: TRBJ1-1
D gene: -
clone size: -
CDR3 protein: CASSQEPGRRAEAFF
CDR3 DNA: TGTGCCAGCAGCCAAGAACCGGGTCGGAGGGCTGAAGCTTTCTTT

V gene: TRBV15
J gene: TRBJ2-1
D gene: TRBD2
clone size: few
CDR3 protein: CATSSRLAGGSNEQFF
CDR3 DNA: TGTGCCACCAGCAGTCGATTAGCGGGAGGTTCTAATGAGCAGTTCTTC

V gene: TRBV28
J gene: TRBJ1-2
D gene: TRBD1
clone size: once
CDR3 protein: CASNGGQGASGYTF
CDR3 DNA: TGTGCCAGTAATGGGGGACAGGGGGCTTCTGGCTACACCTTC

V gene: TRBV5-4
J gene: TRBJ1-1
D gene: -
clone size: -
CDR3 protein: CASSRTQGQSVEAFF
CDR3 DNA: TGTGCCAGCAGCCGTACACAGGGCCAATCCGTTGAAGCTTTCTTT

V gene: TRBV6-5
J gene: TRBJ1-4
D gene: TRBD1
clone size: -
CDR3 protein: CASSSAGTDEKLFF
CDR3 DNA: TGTGCCAGCAGCTCAGCCGGGACAGATGAAAAACTGTTTTTT